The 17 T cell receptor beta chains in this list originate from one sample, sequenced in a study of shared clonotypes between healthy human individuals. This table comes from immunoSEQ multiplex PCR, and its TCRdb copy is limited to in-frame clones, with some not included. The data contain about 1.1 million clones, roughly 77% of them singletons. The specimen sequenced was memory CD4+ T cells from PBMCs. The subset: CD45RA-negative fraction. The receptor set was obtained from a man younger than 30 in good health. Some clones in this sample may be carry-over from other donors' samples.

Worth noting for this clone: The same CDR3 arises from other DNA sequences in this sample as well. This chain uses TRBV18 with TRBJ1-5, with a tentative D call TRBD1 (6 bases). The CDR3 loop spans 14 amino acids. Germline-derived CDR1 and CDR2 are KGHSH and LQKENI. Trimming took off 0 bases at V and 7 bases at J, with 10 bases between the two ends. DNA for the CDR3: TGTGCCAGCTCACCACCGGGGGCTGGACAGCCCCAGCATTTT. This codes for CASSPPGAGQPQHF.

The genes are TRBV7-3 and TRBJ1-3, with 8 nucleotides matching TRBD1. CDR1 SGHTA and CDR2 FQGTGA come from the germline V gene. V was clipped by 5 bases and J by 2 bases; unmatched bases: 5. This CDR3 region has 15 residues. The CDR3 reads CASSRTGGAGNTIYF. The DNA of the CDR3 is TGTGCCAGCAGCCGAACAGGGGGAGCTGGAAACACCATATATTTT.

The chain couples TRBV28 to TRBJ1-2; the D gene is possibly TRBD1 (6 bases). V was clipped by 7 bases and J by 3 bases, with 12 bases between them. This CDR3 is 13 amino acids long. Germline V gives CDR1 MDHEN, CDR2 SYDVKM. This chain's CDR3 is CASKTTGYYGYTF. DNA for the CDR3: TGTGCCAGCAAGACGACAGGCTACTATGGCTACACCTTC.

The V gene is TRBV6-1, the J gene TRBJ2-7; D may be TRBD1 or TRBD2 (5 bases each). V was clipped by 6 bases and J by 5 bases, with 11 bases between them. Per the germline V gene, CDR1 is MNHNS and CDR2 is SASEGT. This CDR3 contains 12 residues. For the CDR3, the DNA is TGTGCCAGCAGCCTCTTGGGGGACGAGCAGTACTTC. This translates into CASSLLGDEQYF.

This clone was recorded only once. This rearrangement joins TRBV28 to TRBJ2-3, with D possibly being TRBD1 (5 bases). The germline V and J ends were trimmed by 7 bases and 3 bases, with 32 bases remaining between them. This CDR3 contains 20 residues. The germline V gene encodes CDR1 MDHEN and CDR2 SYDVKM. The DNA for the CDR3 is TGTGCCAGCACCTCGCCAATCCGCCGAAACTGGGGCGAAACAACAGATACGCAGTATTTT. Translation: CASTSPIRRNWGETTDTQYF.

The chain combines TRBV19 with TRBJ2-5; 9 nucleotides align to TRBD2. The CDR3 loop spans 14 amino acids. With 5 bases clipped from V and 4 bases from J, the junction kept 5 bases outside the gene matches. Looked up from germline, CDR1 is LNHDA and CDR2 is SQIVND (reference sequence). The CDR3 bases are TGTGCCAGTAGTGGTAGCGGGAGCCGAGAGACCCAGTACTTC. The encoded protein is CASSGSGSRETQYF.

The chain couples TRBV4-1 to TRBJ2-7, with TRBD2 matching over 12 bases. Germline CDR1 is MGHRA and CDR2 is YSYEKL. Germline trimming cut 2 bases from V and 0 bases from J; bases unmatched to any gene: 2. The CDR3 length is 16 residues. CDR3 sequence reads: CASSQPTSGSSYEQYF. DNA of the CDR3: TGCGCCAGCAGCCAACCGACTAGCGGGAGCTCCTACGAGCAGTACTTC.

The CDR3 DNA reads TGCGCCAGCAGCTTGGGGACGGAGAGGCTAGCGGGAGGGCCGTCCGAGCAGTACTTC. It codes for CASSLGTERLAGGPSEQYF. This chain links TRBV5-1 with TRBJ2-7, with 12 bases lining up with TRBD2. The V gene end was trimmed by 0 bases and the J gene end by 6 bases; junction bases not matched to a gene: 16. Germline loops: CDR1 SGHRS, CDR2 YFSETQ. The CDR3 is made up of 19 amino acids.

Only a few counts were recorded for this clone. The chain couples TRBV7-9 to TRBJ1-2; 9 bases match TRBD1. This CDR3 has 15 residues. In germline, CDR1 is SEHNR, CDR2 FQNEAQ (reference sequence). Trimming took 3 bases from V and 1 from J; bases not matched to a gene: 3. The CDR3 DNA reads TGTGCCAGCAGCTTCAGGGGACAGGGTAACTATGGCTACACCTTC. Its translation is CASSFRGQGNYGYTF.

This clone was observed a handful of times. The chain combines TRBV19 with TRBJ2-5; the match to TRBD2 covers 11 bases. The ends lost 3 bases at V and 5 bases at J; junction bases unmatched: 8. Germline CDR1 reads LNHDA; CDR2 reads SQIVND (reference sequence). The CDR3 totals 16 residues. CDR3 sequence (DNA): TGTGCCAGTAGTATGCTTCGACTAGCGGGATCGGAGACCCAGTACTTC. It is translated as CASSMLRLAGSETQYF. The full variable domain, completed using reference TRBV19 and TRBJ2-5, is DGGITQSPKYLFRKEGQNVTLSCEQNLNHDAMYWYRQDPGQGLRLIYYSQIVNDFQKGDIAEGYSVSREKKESFPLTVTSAQKNPTAFYLCASSMLRLAGSETQYFGPGTRLLVL.

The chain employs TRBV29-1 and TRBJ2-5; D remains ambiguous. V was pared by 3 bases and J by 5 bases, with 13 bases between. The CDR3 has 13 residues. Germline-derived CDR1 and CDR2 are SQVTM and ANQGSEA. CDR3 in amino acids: CSVEKQSAETQYF. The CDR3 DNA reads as TGCAGCGTTGAGAAGCAGTCTGCGGAGACCCAGTACTTC.

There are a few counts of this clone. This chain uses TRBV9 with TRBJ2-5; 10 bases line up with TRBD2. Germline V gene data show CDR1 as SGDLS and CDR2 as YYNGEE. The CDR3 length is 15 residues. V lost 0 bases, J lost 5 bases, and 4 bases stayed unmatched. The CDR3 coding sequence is TGTGCCAGCAGCGTAGTAGATAGCGGGAGGGAGACCCAGTACTTC. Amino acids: CASSVVDSGRETQYF.

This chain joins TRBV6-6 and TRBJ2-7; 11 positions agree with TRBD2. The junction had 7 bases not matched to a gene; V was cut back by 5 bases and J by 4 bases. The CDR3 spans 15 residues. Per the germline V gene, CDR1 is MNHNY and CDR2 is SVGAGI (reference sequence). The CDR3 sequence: CASSQAGTSGYEQYF. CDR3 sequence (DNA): TGTGCCAGCAGTCAAGCCGGGACTAGCGGTTACGAGCAGTACTTC.

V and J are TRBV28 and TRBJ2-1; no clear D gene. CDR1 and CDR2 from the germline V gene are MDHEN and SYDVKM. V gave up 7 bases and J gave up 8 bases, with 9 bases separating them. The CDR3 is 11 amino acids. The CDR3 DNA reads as TGTGCCAGCAACGGTGGAGATGAGCAGTTCTTC. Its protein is CASNGGDEQFF.

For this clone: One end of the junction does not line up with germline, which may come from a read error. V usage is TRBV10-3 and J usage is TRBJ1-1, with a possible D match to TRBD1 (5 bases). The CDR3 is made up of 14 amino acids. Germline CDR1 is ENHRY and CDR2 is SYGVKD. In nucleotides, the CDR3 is TGTGCCATCTGTGAGGTCAGGGAGAGAACTGAAGCTTTCTTT. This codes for CAICEVRERTEAFF.

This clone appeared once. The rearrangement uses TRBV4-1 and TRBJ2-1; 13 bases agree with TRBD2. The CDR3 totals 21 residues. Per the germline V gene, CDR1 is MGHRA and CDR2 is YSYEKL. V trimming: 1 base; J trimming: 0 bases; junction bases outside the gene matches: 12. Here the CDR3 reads CASSQVFLGLAGESSYNEQFF. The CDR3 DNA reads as TGCGCCAGCAGCCAAGTTTTTCTAGGACTAGCGGGAGAGAGCTCCTACAATGAGCAGTTCTTC.

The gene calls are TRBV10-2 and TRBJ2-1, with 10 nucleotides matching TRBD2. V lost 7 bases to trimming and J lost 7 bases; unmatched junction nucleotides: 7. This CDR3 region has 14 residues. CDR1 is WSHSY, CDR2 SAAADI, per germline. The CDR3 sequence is CASTALAGANEQFF. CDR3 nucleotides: TGCGCCAGCACCGCGCTAGCGGGAGCAAATGAGCAGTTCTTC.